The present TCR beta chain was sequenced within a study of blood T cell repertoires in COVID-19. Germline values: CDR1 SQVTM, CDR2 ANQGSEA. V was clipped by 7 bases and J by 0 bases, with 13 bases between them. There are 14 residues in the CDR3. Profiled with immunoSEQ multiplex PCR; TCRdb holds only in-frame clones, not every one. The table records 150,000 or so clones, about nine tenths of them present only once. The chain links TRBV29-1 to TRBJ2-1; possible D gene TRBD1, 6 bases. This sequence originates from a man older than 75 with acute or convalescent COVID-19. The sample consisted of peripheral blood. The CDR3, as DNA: TGCAGCGCTCGGACAGACAGCTCCTACAATGAGCAGTTCTTC. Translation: CSARTDSSYNEQFF.